This entry lists 10 T cell receptor beta chains sequenced from one sample in a study of blood T cell repertoires in COVID-19. Sequencing was performed with immunoSEQ multiplex PCR; in TCRdb, only in-frame clones are kept and a portion is missing. Found here are roughly 520,000 clones, roughly 88% of them singletons; the top ten hold less than 2%. Sample: PBMCs or T cells enriched from blood (not recorded which). The source of these receptors is a woman in her 40s who had recovered from COVID-19.

The CDR3 sequence is CASSLGSAGELFF. CDR3 coding DNA: TGTGCCAGCAGCTTAGGAAGCGCCGGGGAGCTGTTTTTT. The chain has TRBV7-2 and TRBJ2-2; D not certain. V was shortened by 1 base and J by 6 bases, with 6 bases between the two germline ends. This CDR3 comprises 13 residues. From germline, CDR1 is SGHTA and CDR2 FQGNSA.

This rearrangement joins TRBV6-4 to TRBJ1-1; weak D call: TRBD1 (5 bases). V was cut by 3 bases and J by 6 bases, with 14 bases left in between. There are 14 residues in the CDR3. Germline V gene lookup returns CDR1 MRHNA and CDR2 SNTAGT. Written as DNA, the CDR3 is TGTGCCAGCAGTGATGGGGCCTCGGGTTCTGAAGCTTTCTTT. Its protein product is CASSDGASGSEAFF.

V usage is TRBV4-3 and J usage is TRBJ2-7; tentatively, D is TRBD2 (5 bases). This CDR3 spans 13 amino acids. Trimming took off 0 bases at V and 6 bases at J, with 9 bases between the two ends. CDR1 and CDR2 from the germline V gene are LGHNA and YSLEER. Written as DNA, the CDR3 is TGCGCCAGCAGCCAAGATTGGGGAGCCGAGCAGTACTTC. Its protein is CASSQDWGAEQYF.

CDR3 residues: CASSHPSGVRRHTGELFF. The CDR3 coding sequence is TGTGCCAGCAGCCATCCCTCCGGGGTCCGGAGACACACCGGGGAGCTGTTTTTT. The chain employs TRBV3-1 (or the pseudogene TRBV3-2) and TRBJ2-2, with TRBD2 as a possible D gene (5 bases). The CDR3 contains 18 residues. CDR1 and CDR2 from the germline V gene are LGHDT and YNNKEL (reference sequence). Trimming stripped 3 bases from V and 3 bases from J, with 20 bases between.

The chain is built from TRBV6-5 and TRBJ1-5; D is undetermined. The CDR3 length is 12 residues. Germline V gene lookup returns CDR1 MNHEY and CDR2 SVGAGI. V was pared by 2 bases and J by 7 bases, with 6 bases between. The CDR3 nucleotides are TGTGCCAGCAGTTACGGTAGCCAGCCCCAGCATTTT. Its translation: CASSYGSQPQHF.

This clone was recorded once. The chain links TRBV14 to TRBJ2-7; D gene ambiguous. The CDR3 contains 12 residues. CDR1 SGHDN and CDR2 FVKESK come from the germline V gene. The V end lost 0 bases, the J end lost 6 bases, and 6 bases lay between the germline ends. CDR3 nucleotides: TGTGCCAGCAGCCAAGATCCCCTCGAGCAGTACTTC. Translated, it gives CASSQDPLEQYF.

The chain joins TRBV5-4 to TRBJ2-2, with 9 positions matching TRBD2. With V trimmed by 4 bases and J by 1 base, 5 bases remained unmatched. CDR3 size: 16 residues. Germline lookup yields CDR1 SGHNT and CDR2 YYREEE (reference sequence). In DNA form, the CDR3 reads TGTGCCAGCAGCGGCGGACTAGCGCAGAACACCGGGGAGCTGTTTTTT. Its translation is CASSGGLAQNTGELFF.

The chain is built from TRBV19 and TRBJ1-4; 10 bases align to TRBD1. Trimming took 4 bases from V and 7 from J; bases not matched to a gene: 9. Germline V gene data show CDR1 as LNHDA and CDR2 as SQIVND (reference sequence). The CDR3 spans 16 residues. The CDR3 spells CASSSGTGEESEKLFF. The CDR3 bases are TGTGCCAGTAGTAGCGGGACAGGGGAAGAGAGTGAAAAACTGTTTTTT.

About this clone: Other DNA sequences in the same sample also yield this CDR3. The chain couples TRBV5-4 to TRBJ2-1; 10 bases align to TRBD2. The junction had 1 base not matched to a gene; V was cut back by 0 bases and J by 4 bases. The CDR3 runs to 15 residues. Germline CDR1 SGHNT, CDR2 YYREEE (reference sequence). CDR3 nucleotides: TGTGCCAGCAGCTTGGTAGCGGGAGGTTACAATGAGCAGTTCTTC. Its translation is CASSLVAGGYNEQFF. Based on the CDR3 plus reference TRBV5-4 and TRBJ2-1, the full variable domain is ETGVTQSPTHLIKTRGQQVTLRCSSQSGHNTVSWYQQALGQGPQFIFQYYREEENGRGNFPPRFSGLQFPNYSSELNVNALELDDSALYLCASSLVAGGYNEQFFGPGTRLTVL.

This sequence joins TRBV7-2 and TRBJ2-7; perhaps TRBD2 as D (5 bases). CDR1 is SGHTA, CDR2 FQGNSA, per germline. V was shortened by 5 bases and J by 3 bases, with 11 bases between the two germline ends. The CDR3 totals 13 residues. This CDR3 reads CASSLGLGYEQYF. For the CDR3, the DNA is TGTGCCAGCAGCCTCGGACTTGGCTACGAGCAGTACTTC.